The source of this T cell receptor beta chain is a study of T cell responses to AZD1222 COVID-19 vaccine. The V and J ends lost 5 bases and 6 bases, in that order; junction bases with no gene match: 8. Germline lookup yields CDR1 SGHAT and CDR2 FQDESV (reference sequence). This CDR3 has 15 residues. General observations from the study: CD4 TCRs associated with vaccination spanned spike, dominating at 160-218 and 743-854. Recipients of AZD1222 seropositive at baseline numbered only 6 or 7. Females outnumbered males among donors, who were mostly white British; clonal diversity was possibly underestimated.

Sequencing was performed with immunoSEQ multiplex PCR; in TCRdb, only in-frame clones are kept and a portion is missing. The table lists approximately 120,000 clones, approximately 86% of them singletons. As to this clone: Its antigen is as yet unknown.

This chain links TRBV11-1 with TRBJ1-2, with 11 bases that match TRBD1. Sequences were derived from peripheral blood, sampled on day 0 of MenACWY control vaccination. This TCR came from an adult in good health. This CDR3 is CASSANPGQGDGYTF. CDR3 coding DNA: TGTGCCAGCAGCGCCAACCCGGGACAGGGGGATGGCTACACCTTC.